These 27 T cell receptor beta chains were all obtained from the same sample, sequenced in a study of blood T cells in healthy people across ages. A second PCR of roughly 6 to 12 cycles used a sample-barcoded 5' primer and a J-beta primer mix. In TCRdb, the 5' RACE reads were re-called with MiXCR into one record per CDR3 protein. The table shows 1.5 million to 2 million distinct CDR3 sequences, with 28% occurring only once. The sequenced sample consisted of blood. All receptors come from a woman in her 30s in good health.

The V call is TRBV6-1, the J call TRBJ1-5; D unclear. Germline CDR1 reads MNHNS; CDR2 reads SASEGT. The germline V and J ends were trimmed by 1 base and 0 bases, with 7 bases remaining between them. The CDR3 extends over 15 amino acids. In DNA, the CDR3 is TGTGCCAGCAGTGAAGATCTCGGTAGCAATCAGCCCCAGCATTTT. This translates into CASSEDLGSNQPQHF.

The genes are TRBV18 and TRBJ2-1; TRBD2 might be the D (5 bases). The V end was cut by 6 bases, the J end by 12 bases, with 18 bases between. Germline V lookup: CDR1 KGHSH, CDR2 LQKENI. The CDR3 runs to 13 residues. The CDR3 DNA reads as TGTGCCAGCTCGCAAGGTGTCGACTATGGGCAGTTCTTC. This codes for CASSQGVDYGQFF.

The gene calls are TRBV2 and TRBJ2-1; the D gene could be TRBD1 or TRBD2 (5 bases each). Germline assignment: CDR1 SNHLY and CDR2 FYNNEI. The CDR3 covers 14 residues. V lost 4 bases, J lost 4 bases, and 11 bases lay in between. The CDR3, as DNA: TGTGCCAGCAGTGGAGGGGAGAGGTACAATGAGCAGTTCTTC. This codes for CASSGGERYNEQFF.

This clonotype was seen a single time. At one end the junction does not follow the germline gene, possibly because of a read error. V and J are TRBV12-3 or TRBV12-4 and TRBJ1-1; D gene ambiguous. This CDR3 comprises 19 residues. The CDR3 bases are TGTGCCAGCAGTTTTGGGGTCTCGTATAGGTCCGCTTGGAACATTGAAGCTTTCTTT. It translates to CASSFGVSYRSAWNIEAFF.

A note on this clonotype: A read error is likely, as this CDR3 ends without the conserved phenylalanine or tryptophan. Because the CDR3's place on the DNA is in doubt, the DNA is left out and the CDR3 is given as listed by TCRdb. The chain combines TRBV11-2 with TRBJ2-5; the D segment call TRBD1 is taken from the table without a DNA check. The CDR3 extends over 15 residues, inclusive of both ends. The germline V gene encodes CDR1 SGHAT and CDR2 FQNNGV. CDR3 sequence reads: CASSLEGTYTRDPVL.

For this clonotype: A read error may explain this, as a much larger clone is one base away. The V gene is TRBV27, the J gene TRBJ2-1; maybe TRBD2 (6 bases). The CDR3 extends over 14 amino acids. Germline CDR1 MNHEY, CDR2 SMNVEV (reference sequence). CDR3 protein: CASSWDLAYDEQFF. The CDR3 nucleotides are TGTGCCAGCAGTTGGGACTTAGCCTACGATGAGCAGTTCTTC.

This clonotype was counted only a few times. This chain links TRBV7-9 with TRBJ2-7; D may be TRBD2 (6 bases). The CDR3 is made up of 14 amino acids. Trimming left V 5 bases short and J 9 bases short, with 20 bases between. Germline V gene lookup returns CDR1 SEHNR and CDR2 FQNEAQ (reference sequence). CDR3 loop: CASSHLAREGWQYF. CDR3 nucleotide sequence: TGTGCCAGCAGCCACCTAGCGAGGGAAGGTTGGCAGTACTTC.

The V and J genes are TRBV29-1 and TRBJ1-1; perhaps TRBD1 as D (5 bases). V gave up 4 bases and J gave up 1 base, with 13 bases separating them. The germline CDR1 and CDR2 sequences are SQVTM and ANQGSEA. This CDR3 is built from 14 residues. CDR3 region: CSVVLRQGNTEAFF. The CDR3 DNA is TGCAGCGTTGTTTTGCGGCAGGGGAACACTGAAGCTTTCTTT.

Regarding this clonotype: The conserved phenylalanine or tryptophan is not found at the CDR3 terminus, so this likely reflects a read error. It is unclear where the CDR3 begins or ends on the DNA, so no DNA is shown, and the CDR3 is as TCRdb lists it. This chain links TRBV21-1 with TRBJ2-1. TRBV21-1 is described as a pseudogene. Termini included, the CDR3 measures 12 amino acids. CDR3 sequence: CASSKNTMSSSS.

This rearrangement joins TRBV6-5 to TRBJ2-4; tentatively, D is TRBD1 (5 bases). Matching the DNA end better, TRBJ2-5 makes the J call doubtful. Germline lookup yields CDR1 MNHEY and CDR2 SVGAGI. The CDR3 has 13 amino acids. Here the CDR3 reads CASSSLKGETQYF. As DNA, the CDR3 is TGTGCCAGCAGTTCCCTCAAGGGGGAGACCCAGTACTTC.

For this clonotype: This clone may be a read error of a much larger clone one base away. This chain links TRBV6-1 with TRBJ2-7, with TRBD1 as a possible D gene (6 bases). The CDR3 extends over 11 amino acids. Per the germline V gene, CDR1 is MNHNS and CDR2 is SASEGT. CDR3 nucleotide sequence: TGTGCCAGCAGCGCAAACAGGGAGCGGTACTTC. Translation gives CASSANRERYF.

This clonotype has more than one count but fewer than ten. The chain recombines TRBV27 with TRBJ2-1; 11 positions match TRBD1. Germline CDR1 is MNHEY and CDR2 is SMNVEV (reference sequence). This CDR3 has 16 amino acids. The junction had 6 bases not matched to a gene; V was cut back by 1 base and J by 7 bases. CDR3 bases: TGTGCCAGCAGTTTATTCCGGGACAGGGGGGATAATGAGCAGTTCTTC. It translates to CASSLFRDRGDNEQFF.

Comment on this clonotype: Possible read error: a much larger clone is one base away. The V and J genes are TRBV4-1 and TRBJ2-5, with 10 positions matching TRBD2. Germline V CDR1 and CDR2: MGHRA, YSYEKL. The CDR3 sequence is 16 residues long. After removal of 3 bases from V and 1 base from J, the junction contained 5 bases not matched to a gene. In DNA form, the CDR3 reads TGCGCCAGCAGCCAGAAACTAGCGGGGCCCCAAGAGACCCAGTACTTC. Amino acid sequence: CASSQKLAGPQETQYF.

This clonotype was seen a few times. The V call is TRBV5-4, the J call TRBJ2-7; a possible D gene is TRBD2 (6 bases). V shed 4 bases and J shed 6 bases, with 17 bases lying between them. The CDR3 loop spans 14 amino acids. The germline CDR1 and CDR2 sequences are SGHNT and YYREEE (reference sequence). The CDR3 loop reads CASSRDPGLSEQYF. The DNA of the CDR3 is TGTGCCAGCAGCCGAGACCCGGGACTCAGCGAGCAGTACTTC.

This clonotype came up a few times. The chain has TRBV18 and TRBJ2-5; 9 bases fit TRBD1. CDR3 size: 17 residues. Germline values: CDR1 KGHSH, CDR2 LQKENI. V lost 4 bases and J lost 1; bases outside the gene matches: 10. The CDR3 protein is CASSLMDRGYGQETQYF. CDR3 sequence (DNA): TGTGCCAGCTCACTCATGGACAGGGGTTACGGCCAAGAGACCCAGTACTTC. Full variable domain (missing parts from reference TRBV18 and TRBJ2-5): NAGVMQNPRHLVRRRGQEARLRCSPMKGHSHVYWYRQLPEEGLKFMVYLQKENIIDESGMPKERFSAEFPKEGPSILRIQQVVRGDSAAYFCASSLMDRGYGQETQYFGPGTRLLVL.

The sample holds a few counts of this clonotype. The chain carries TRBV25-1 and TRBJ2-5; 7 bases agree with TRBD1. The CDR3 consists of 15 residues. The germline CDR1 and CDR2 sequences are MGHDK and SYGVNS. J lost 2 bases, V lost 3 bases, and 6 bases had no gene match. The CDR3 here is CASSDGRGWQETQYF. CDR3 nucleotide sequence: TGTGCCAGCAGTGACGGCAGGGGGTGGCAAGAGACCCAGTACTTC. Full variable domain (rest looked up from reference TRBV25-1 and TRBJ2-5): EADIYQTPRYLVIGTGKKITLECSQTMGHDKMYWYQQDPGMELHLIHYSYGVNSTEKGDLSSESTVSRIRTEHFPLTLESARPSHTSQYLCASSDGRGWQETQYFGPGTRLLVL.

The chain carries TRBV3-1 and TRBJ2-3, with 11 bases matching TRBD2. The CDR3 totals 16 residues. The germline gives CDR1 LGHDT, CDR2 YNNKEL (reference sequence). The trim removed 5 bases at V and 2 bases at J, leaving 6 bases unmatched. Here the CDR3 reads CASSKLAGVPTDTQYF. DNA of the CDR3: TGTGCCAGCAGCAAACTAGCGGGGGTCCCCACAGATACGCAGTATTTT.

This clonotype was detected a few times. Germline and junction disagree at one end, which may indicate a read error. The CDR3 DNA follows: TGCAGCATTCTGGACAGTCTTAATCGGCCCCAGCATTTT. Amino acids: CSILDSLNRPQHF. The chain carries TRBV29-1 and TRBJ1-5, with D possibly being TRBD1 (6 bases). The CDR3 length is 13 residues. Germline V gene sequence: CDR1 SQVTM, CDR2 ANQGSEA.

J is TRBJ2-3 and V is TRBV28, with 7 bases that match TRBD1. Germline CDR1 reads MDHEN; CDR2 reads SYDVKM. The CDR3 has 14 residues. V lost 4 bases, J lost 2 bases, and 3 bases stayed unmatched. The CDR3 sequence is CASSYRGPTDTQYF. CDR3 DNA: TGTGCCAGCAGTTACAGGGGCCCCACAGATACGCAGTATTTT.

This clonotype has only a few counts. V gene TRBV7-2 combines with J gene TRBJ2-3; TRBD2 agrees at 9 bases. J lost 5 bases, V lost 1 base, and 1 base had no gene match. Germline CDR1 reads SGHTA; CDR2 reads FQGNSA. The CDR3 length is 14 residues. The chain's CDR3 is CASSLETSGDTQYF. DNA of the CDR3: TGTGCCAGCAGCTTAGAGACTAGCGGAGATACGCAGTATTTT.

The rearrangement uses TRBV7-2 and TRBJ1-4; the D gene is possibly TRBD1 (6 bases). The CDR3 loop spans 16 amino acids. Trimming cost V 2 bases and J 4 bases, with 14 bases left between them. Looked up from germline, CDR1 is SGHTA and CDR2 is FQGNSA. This CDR3 is CASSLYSGGLNEKLFF. The CDR3 nucleotides are TGTGCCAGCAGCTTATATTCTGGGGGCCTTAATGAAAAACTGTTTTTT.

This clonotype has a handful of counts. The chain links TRBV7-2 to TRBJ2-3; 7 bases agree with TRBD2. Germline V CDR1 and CDR2: SGHTA, FQGNSA. The CDR3 runs 16 residues. Trimming took 5 bases from V and 6 from J; bases not matched to a gene: 14. The CDR3 sequence is CASSPKARGLGDTQYF. CDR3 nucleotide sequence: TGTGCCAGCAGCCCGAAAGCTCGCGGACTAGGGGATACGCAGTATTTT.

This clonotype showed up just a few times. The CDR3 here is CASSEAVTSTNEKLFF. CDR3 in DNA: TGTGCCAGCAGTGAAGCTGTGACCTCAACTAATGAAAAACTGTTTTTT. The genes are TRBV6-1 and TRBJ1-4; D gene unclear. The germline CDR1 and CDR2 sequences are MNHNS and SASEGT. Trimming cost V 0 bases and J 0 bases, with 8 bases left between them. This CDR3 is 16 amino acids long.

This chain uses TRBV29-1 with TRBJ1-2; TRBD1 matches at 10 bases. Trimming cost V 6 bases and J 6 bases; bases outside gene matches: 7. Germline assignment: CDR1 SQVTM and CDR2 ANQGSEA. The CDR3 runs 13 residues. CDR3 DNA: TGCAGCGTGGCCCCCGGGACAGGGGATGGCTACACCTTC. Its translation is CSVAPGTGDGYTF.

A word on this clonotype: One end of the junction does not line up with germline, which may come from a read error. The V and J genes are TRBV6-6 and TRBJ2-2; D tentatively reads TRBD1 or TRBD2 (7 bases each). Looked up from germline, CDR1 is MNHNY and CDR2 is SVGAGI (reference sequence). The CDR3 is 17 residues long. In DNA form, the CDR3 reads TGTGCCAGCAGTCACTCCGGTGGGAGGGGGCGAACCGGGGAGCGGTTTTTT. Protein product: CASSHSGGRGRTGERFF.

CDR3 bases: TGTGCCAGCAGCGCCGGACAGGGGGCCCTAACGAACACCGGGGAGCTGTTTTTT. This translates into CASSAGQGALTNTGELFF. J is TRBJ2-2 and V is TRBV9; 11 bases are a match to TRBD1. From germline, CDR1 is SGDLS and CDR2 YYNGEE. The J segment lost 0 bases and the V segment lost 3 bases, leaving 7 bases of the junction unmatched. This CDR3 region has 18 residues. Supplemented by reference TRBV9 and TRBJ2-2, the full variable domain reads DSGVTQTPKHLITATGQRVTLRCSPRSGDLSVYWYQQSLDQGLQFLIQYYNGEERAKGNILERFSAQQFPDLHSELNLSSLELGDSALYFCASSAGQGALTNTGELFFGEGSRLTVL.

In this sample, this clonotype turned up a few times. This rearrangement joins TRBV11-2 to TRBJ2-5, with D perhaps matching TRBD2 (5 bases). Trimming removed 1 base from V and 1 base from J, with 13 bases in between. The CDR3 contains 16 residues. Germline-derived CDR1 and CDR2 are SGHAT and FQNNGV. The CDR3 nucleotides read TGTGCCAGCAGCTTAGTCACGGGGTCGGCCCAAGAGACCCAGTACTTC. Its translation: CASSLVTGSAQETQYF.